Detailed here is one T cell receptor (beta chain). This sample is part of a study of blood T cell repertoires in COVID-19. Germline V gene lookup returns CDR1 SGHRS and CDR2 YFSETQ. Trimming shortened V by 2 bases and J by 1 base, and 13 bases separated the two germline ends. CDR3 length: 15 residues. Under the authors' procedure: Using reference gene primer amplification, nucleated cell counts were estimated. Assay: immunoSEQ multiplex PCR; the TCRdb copy retains only in-frame clones and omits some. V, J and clone size reflect that table, while D and trimming were determined from the DNA. The sample lists about 52,000 clones, roughly 91% seen once, with about 3.4% in the top ten.

The sample was peripheral blood. This chain uses TRBV5-1 with TRBJ2-7; maybe TRBD2 (6 bases). The receptor was derived from a human donor in a cohort sampled during active COVID-19. The CDR3 spells CASSLGGTASYEQYF. The CDR3 DNA follows: TGCGCCAGCAGCTTAGGAGGGACCGCGTCCTACGAGCAGTACTTC. Combining the CDR3 with reference TRBV5-1 and TRBJ2-7 gives the whole variable domain KAGVTQTPRYLIKTRGQQVTLSCSPISGHRSVSWYQQTPGQGLQFLFEYFSETQRNKGNFPGRFSGRQFSNSRSEMNVSTLELGDSALYLCASSLGGTASYEQYFGPGTRLTVT.